This passage covers 31 T cell receptor beta chains from one sample sequenced in a study of T cell responses to AZD1222 COVID-19 vaccine. The repertoire was sequenced with immunoSEQ multiplex PCR; TCRdb's copy has only in-frame clones and lacks some. Of approximately 89,000 clones listed, about 91% are singletons. The material was peripheral blood, obtained on day 0 of AZD1222 vaccination. All receptors come from an adult in good health.

The J gene is TRBJ2-5, the V gene TRBV7-8; TRBD1 might be the D (5 bases). The ends were cut back, 5 bases at V and 5 bases at J, with 15 bases in the middle. Germline V lookup: CDR1 SGHVS, CDR2 FQNEAQ. The CDR3 sequence is 14 residues long. The CDR3 DNA reads TGTGCCAGCAGCCAGAGGTACCCAGGGGAGACCCAGTACTTC. Translating gives CASSQRYPGETQYF.

The V and J genes are TRBV18 and TRBJ2-1, with 7 bases fitting TRBD1. CDR1 is KGHSH, CDR2 LQKENI, per germline. The trim removed 3 bases at V and 6 bases at J, leaving 5 bases unmatched. The CDR3 loop spans 14 amino acids. The CDR3 spells CASSPTTGSNEQFF. CDR3 in DNA: TGTGCCAGCTCACCTACGACAGGGTCCAATGAGCAGTTCTTC.

CDR3 in DNA: TGTGCCTGGAGTGACGTACAAGTCAGCCCCTTCAATCAGCCCCAGCATTTT. As protein: CAWSDVQVSPFNQPQHF. The genes are TRBV30 and TRBJ1-5, with no clear D. CDR3 length: 17 amino acids. Germline V gives CDR1 GTSNPN, CDR2 SVGIG (reference sequence). V shed 1 base and J shed 3 bases, with 19 bases lying between them.

V usage is TRBV27 and J usage is TRBJ2-7; 7 bases line up with TRBD1. The CDR3 totals 15 residues. With 2 bases clipped from V and 2 bases from J, the junction kept 6 bases outside the gene matches. Germline V gene sequence: CDR1 MNHEY, CDR2 SMNVEV (reference sequence). As DNA, the CDR3 is TGTGCCAGCAGTTTACTCGGACAGGCAGCCTACGAGCAGTACTTC. This codes for CASSLLGQAAYEQYF.

CDR3 residues: CASSIQGNTIYF. The CDR3 coding sequence is TGTGCCAGCAGTATACAGGGGAACACCATATATTTT. V usage is TRBV6-5 and J usage is TRBJ1-3; the match to TRBD1 covers 7 bases. Germline loops: CDR1 MNHEY, CDR2 SVGAGI. V was clipped by 5 bases and J by 7 bases; unmatched bases: 2. The CDR3 extends over 12 amino acids.

This clone is a singleton in its sample. The V gene is TRBV18, the J gene TRBJ1-5; a possible D gene is TRBD1 (5 bases). With 1 base removed from V and 5 bases from J, the gap between germline ends came to 12 bases. CDR3 length: 15 residues. The germline gives CDR1 KGHSH, CDR2 LQKENI. The DNA of the CDR3 is TGTGCCAGCTCACCACAGGGGAGGAGGGATCAGCCCCAGCATTTT. Residues: CASSPQGRRDQPQHF.

For the CDR3, the DNA is TGTGCCAGCGGTGGACTAGCGGGAAACACCGGGGAGCTGTTTTTT. Its translation is CASGGLAGNTGELFF. The J gene is TRBJ2-2, the V gene TRBV5-6, with 12 bases lining up with TRBD2. V lost 7 bases to trimming and J lost 2 bases; unmatched junction nucleotides: 3. Germline-derived CDR1 and CDR2 are SGHDT and YYEEEE. The CDR3 length is 15 residues.

This rearrangement joins TRBV9 to TRBJ2-1, with 9 bases lining up with TRBD2. The CDR3 sequence is 15 residues long. With V trimmed by 0 bases and J by 9 bases, 7 bases remained unmatched. Germline lookup yields CDR1 SGDLS and CDR2 YYNGEE. The CDR3 coding sequence is TGTGCCAGCAGCGTAGGTGGGACTAGCAATGGTGAGCAGTTCTTC. Translating gives CASSVGGTSNGEQFF.

This clone was detected once. V and J are TRBV10-3 and TRBJ2-7; perhaps D is TRBD1 or TRBD2 (5 bases each). The CDR3 extends over 12 amino acids. Germline V CDR1 and CDR2: ENHRY, SYGVKD. Trimming cost V 5 bases and J 6 bases, with 11 bases left between them. CDR3 residues: CAISPGPTEQYF. The CDR3 coding sequence is TGTGCCATCAGTCCGGGACCCACCGAGCAGTACTTC.

This clone has a handful of counts. The chain employs TRBV5-1 and TRBJ2-7, with 8 bases matching TRBD1. The CDR3 has 16 amino acids. The germline V gene has CDR1 SGHRS and CDR2 YFSETQ. Trimming at V came to 5 bases and at J to 3 bases, leaving 13 bases not matched to a gene. DNA of the CDR3: TGCGCCAGCAGTCAACCCCCGGGACAGGAGTACTACGAGCAGTACTTC. Protein: CASSQPPGQEYYEQYF.

Only one count was recorded for this clone. The chain carries TRBV12-3 or TRBV12-4 and TRBJ2-2, with a possible D match to TRBD2 (6 bases). V lost 4 bases and J 6 bases, leaving 6 bases between the germline ends. The CDR3 is 12 amino acids. The CDR3 nucleotides read TGTGCCAGCAGTTGGAGGGCCGGGGAGCTGTTTTTT. Translation gives CASSWRAGELFF.

V usage is TRBV10-2 and J usage is TRBJ2-7; TRBD2 agrees at 8 bases. This CDR3 contains 14 residues. V was clipped by 4 bases and J by 7 bases; unmatched bases: 9. Germline V gene sequence: CDR1 WSHSY, CDR2 SAAADI. DNA of the CDR3: TGCGCCAGCAGTGTAACAGCGGGAGCTTTAGAGCAGTACTTC. Its protein product is CASSVTAGALEQYF.

V and J are TRBV7-8 and TRBJ1-1; D unresolved. CDR3 size: 14 residues. The germline CDR1 and CDR2 sequences are SGHVS and FQNEAQ. V gave up 5 bases and J gave up 4 bases, with 14 bases separating them. The CDR3 nucleotides read TGTGCCAGCAGCCCCCCCCCGGGGTTCACTGAAGCTTTCTTT. Protein: CASSPPPGFTEAFF.

This rearrangement joins TRBV6-1 to TRBJ1-5; D not resolved. CDR3 length equals 17 residues. V dropped 4 bases and J dropped 0 bases, with 16 bases sitting between them. From germline, CDR1 is MNHNS and CDR2 SASEGT. In DNA, the CDR3 is TGTGCCAGCAGTGCCTACTGGACGGTTTATAGCAATCAGCCCCAGCATTTT. Amino acids: CASSAYWTVYSNQPQHF.

The chain uses TRBV30 and TRBJ2-2, with 10 positions matching TRBD2. V trimming: 0 bases; J trimming: 4 bases; junction bases outside the gene matches: 8. Germline V gene data show CDR1 as GTSNPN and CDR2 as SVGIG (reference sequence). This CDR3 region has 17 residues. In DNA form, the CDR3 reads TGTGCCTGGAGTGTCAGACTAGCGGGTAGAAGCACCGGGGAGCTGTTTTTT. Translating gives CAWSVRLAGRSTGELFF.

This chain uses TRBV21-1 with TRBJ1-4. TRBV21-1 counts as a pseudogene. The CDR3 has 12 amino acids. CDR3 DNA: TGTGCCAGCAGCAAACGGAGAGGGGGGCTGTTTTTT. The encoded protein is CASSKRRGGLFF.

The rearrangement joins TRBV5-6 to TRBJ1-6, with 10 bases aligning to TRBD1. The CDR3 runs to 14 residues. CDR1 and CDR2 from the germline V gene are SGHDT and YYEEEE. Germline trimming cut 4 bases from V and 10 bases from J; bases unmatched to any gene: 5. The CDR3 nucleotides read TGTGCCAGCAGCCGGGACAGGGGTAACTCACCCCTCCACTTT. Encoded protein: CASSRDRGNSPLHF.

The chain couples TRBV9 to TRBJ2-3; D unclear. Germline V lookup: CDR1 SGDLS, CDR2 YYNGEE. The CDR3 covers 15 residues. The V end was cut by 0 bases, the J end by 2 bases, with 10 bases between. The CDR3: CASSVEHPATDTQYF. The CDR3 bases are TGTGCCAGCAGCGTAGAGCACCCCGCCACAGATACGCAGTATTTT.

This chain uses TRBV5-4 with TRBJ2-2; 12 bases agree with TRBD2. The germline gives CDR1 SGHNT, CDR2 YYREEE (reference sequence). The CDR3 runs to 16 residues. The junction had 7 bases not matched to a gene; V was cut back by 2 bases and J by 8 bases. Written as DNA, the CDR3 is TGTGCCAGCAGCTTAGGACTAGCGGGACCGTTGGGGGAGCTGTTTTTT. This gives the protein CASSLGLAGPLGELFF.

The V and J genes are TRBV27 and TRBJ1-1, with 7 bases aligning to TRBD1. This CDR3 has 15 residues. After removal of 3 bases from V and 4 bases from J, the junction contained 8 bases not matched to a gene. CDR1 MNHEY and CDR2 SMNVEV come from the germline V gene (reference sequence). Written as DNA, the CDR3 is TGTGCCAGCAGTTTTCGGCGGGACAGTCCCACTGAAGCTTTCTTT. The encoded protein is CASSFRRDSPTEAFF.

V is TRBV3-1 (or the pseudogene TRBV3-2) and J is TRBJ1-1; no clear D. The CDR3 runs 15 residues. Between the trimmed V and J ends, which lost 0 bases and 1 base, there was a span of 9 bases. Germline V lookup: CDR1 LGHDT, CDR2 YNNKEL (reference sequence). The CDR3 is CASSQDVQTNTEAFF. CDR3 coding DNA: TGTGCCAGCAGCCAAGATGTCCAGACGAACACTGAAGCTTTCTTT.

J is TRBJ1-2 and V is TRBV27; D is unclear. This CDR3 has 14 amino acids. The germline V gene encodes CDR1 MNHEY and CDR2 SMNVEV (reference sequence). V lost 1 base to trimming and J lost 5 bases, with 11 bases between them. The CDR3 sequence is CASSLFGEGYGYTF. The CDR3 nucleotides are TGTGCCAGCAGTTTATTTGGGGAGGGTTATGGCTACACCTTC.

The chain couples TRBV25-1 to TRBJ1-1; D remains ambiguous. The CDR3 runs 13 residues. Germline V CDR1 and CDR2: MGHDK, SYGVNS. Trimming took off 1 base at V and 6 bases at J, with 9 bases between the two ends. The CDR3 here is CASSEFFNAEAFF. The CDR3 coding sequence is TGTGCCAGCAGTGAATTTTTTAATGCTGAAGCTTTCTTT. The entire variable domain, with the rest obtained from reference TRBV25-1 and TRBJ1-1, is as follows: EADIYQTPRYLVIGTGKKITLECSQTMGHDKMYWYQQDPGMELHLIHYSYGVNSTEKGDLSSESTVSRIRTEHFPLTLESARPSHTSQYLCASSEFFNAEAFFGQGTRLTVV.

The CDR3 loop reads CASRTAGRPYGYTF. The CDR3 bases are TGTGCCAGCAGGACGGCAGGTCGACCCTATGGCTACACCTTC. The chain employs TRBV28 and TRBJ1-2; D gene unclear. Trimming removed 6 bases at V and 4 bases at J, with 15 bases between. The CDR3 has 14 residues. Germline CDR1 reads MDHEN; CDR2 reads SYDVKM.

The V gene is TRBV19, the J gene TRBJ2-7; a possible D gene is TRBD2 (5 bases). The length of the CDR3 is 14 residues. Germline CDR1 LNHDA, CDR2 SQIVND (reference sequence). V was clipped by 6 bases and J by 1 base, with 13 bases between them. CDR3 protein: CASSNPEGSYEQYF. The CDR3 nucleotides read TGTGCCAGTAGCAATCCAGAGGGATCCTACGAGCAGTACTTC.

The chain employs TRBV5-1 and TRBJ1-5; TRBD1 is a possible D gene (5 bases). CDR1 is SGHRS, CDR2 YFSETQ, per germline. The CDR3 loop spans 13 amino acids. Between the trimmed V and J ends, which lost 3 bases and 8 bases, there was a span of 12 bases. Here the CDR3 DNA reads TGCGCCAGCAGCTCCGACCCACAGGAGCCCCAGCATTTT. Residues: CASSSDPQEPQHF.

This rearrangement joins TRBV28 to TRBJ2-1; 8 bases align to TRBD1. CDR3 length: 14 residues. V lost 4 bases and J lost 3; bases outside the gene matches: 2. Germline assignment: CDR1 MDHEN and CDR2 SYDVKM. This CDR3 reads CASSSGTGYNEQFF. Written as DNA, the CDR3 is TGTGCCAGCAGTTCCGGGACAGGCTACAATGAGCAGTTCTTC.

The chain links TRBV3-1 (or the pseudogene TRBV3-2) to TRBJ2-7, with D hard to call. The CDR3 loop spans 16 amino acids. Germline CDR1 is LGHDT and CDR2 is YNNKEL (reference sequence). V was pared by 5 bases and J by 5 bases, with 22 bases between. CDR3 coding DNA: TGTGCCAGCAGCGTTTTGCCTCCCATTTCGTTAGACGAGCAGTACTTC. Translated: CASSVLPPISLDEQYF.

The gene calls are TRBV4-1 and TRBJ2-2, with D unclear. This CDR3 has 14 amino acids. The germline V gene encodes CDR1 MGHRA and CDR2 YSYEKL. V gave up 6 bases and J gave up 3 bases, with 11 bases separating them. CDR3: CASSTDAYTGELFF. The CDR3 DNA reads as TGCGCCAGCAGTACAGACGCCTACACCGGGGAGCTGTTTTTT.

The CDR3 protein is CAGRQGARPSGANVLTF. CDR3 sequence (DNA): TGTGCCGGACGACAGGGGGCCCGGCCCTCTGGGGCCAACGTCCTGACTTTC. The chain carries TRBV19 and TRBJ2-6; TRBD1 matches 10 bases. This CDR3 spans 17 amino acids. CDR1 is LNHDA and CDR2 is SQIVND in the germline V gene (reference sequence). V lost 11 bases to trimming and J lost 0 bases; unmatched junction nucleotides: 10. The variable domain in full, completed from reference TRBV19 and TRBJ2-6, reads DGGITQSPKYLFRKEGQNVTLSCEQNLNHDAMYWYRQDPGQGLRLIYYSQIVNDFQKGDIAEGYSVSREKKESFPLTVTSAQKNPTAFYLCAGRQGARPSGANVLTFGAGSRLTVL.

V and J are TRBV7-3 and TRBJ2-1; 11 bases are a match to TRBD2. V shed 4 bases and J 12 bases; nucleotides not matched to a gene: 2. Germline V gene data show CDR1 as SGHTA and CDR2 as FQGTGA. The CDR3 has 12 residues. DNA of the CDR3: TGTGCCAGCAGCTCGGGACTAGCGGTGCAGTTCTTC. This codes for CASSSGLAVQFF.